This record covers a single T cell receptor (beta chain). The antigen remains unidentified. The identical CDR3 is also encoded by other nucleotide sequences in the sample. The germline V gene encodes CDR1 SGDLS and CDR2 YYNGEE. The CDR3 is 15 residues long. Trimming stripped 0 bases from V and 11 bases from J, with 18 bases between. The data were taken from a study of PD-1 blockade in classical Hodgkin lymphoma. Overall study context: Each patient was given nivolumab 3 mg/kg through a vein every 2 weeks.

Whole-study findings and limits: CD4+ TCR diversity, unlike CD8+, climbed significantly by C4D1.

Only in-frame clones appear in the TCRdb table, and some are missing; sequencing was by immunoSEQ multiplex PCR. The sample carries 20,000 to 30,000 clones, approximately 80% recorded once. Every patient experienced relapse after autologous stem cell transplantation, and brentuximab vedotin exposure varied. This sequence joins TRBV9 and TRBJ1-5, with D possibly being TRBD1 (6 bases). Here the sequenced sample was peripheral blood mononuclear cells (PBMCs), taken before the second cycle of nivolumab. This receptor was obtained from a human donor with classical Hodgkin lymphoma. CDR3 coding DNA: TGTGCCAGCAGCGTAGATGGGGGGCACGGGGGGGCCCAGCATTTT. It translates to CASSVDGGHGGAQHF.